A selection of T cell receptor beta chains follows, all from one sample in a study of PD-1 blockade in mismatch repair-deficient tumors. Method: immunoSEQ multiplex PCR; TCRdb's copy keeps in-frame clones and lacks some. This table holds around 48,000 clones, about 80% found once. The sequences come from peripheral blood, collected 4 weeks after starting pembrolizumab. The receptors derive from an adult with mismatch repair-deficient cancer. CDR3s include the opening cysteine and the closing phenylalanine or tryptophan. D genes are given only for firm matches. Only some rows state a clone size, as once, few, many or a class for expanded clones.

TRBJ1-5	15	TRBV19	.	TRBD1	TGTGCCAGTAGTACCCCCGGGACAGACGACCAGCCCCAGCATTTT	CASSTPGTDDQPQHF
TRBJ1-1	15	TRBV5-4	.	.	TGTGCCAGCAGCTCCCAGATGACAGGGAACACTGAAGCTTTCTTT	CASSSQMTGNTEAFF
TRBJ2-5	15	TRBV4-1	.	.	TGCGCCAGCAGCCAGGCCAACAGGGTACAAGAGACCCAGTACTTC	CASSQANRVQETQYF
TRBJ2-1	17	TRBV21-1	.	.	TGTGCCAGCAGCAAAGCGGGGACAGTCAGAGGTTACAATGAGCAGTTCTTC	CASSKAGTVRGYNEQFF
TRBJ2-7	13	TRBV27	.	TRBD1	TGTGCCAGCAGTTTTGGGGACAGGGGGTCATCCCATTTC	CASSFGDRGSSHF
TRBJ1-1	16	TRBV6-7	.	TRBD1	TGTGCCAGCAGTTACCCGGGACAGCCTCTGAACACTGAAGCTTTCTTT	CASSYPGQPLNTEAFF
TRBJ2-1	15	TRBV7-3	.	TRBD1	TGTGCCAGCAGCTTGGGGACAGGGAGAGGGAATGAGCAGTTCTTC	CASSLGTGRGNEQFF
TRBJ1-2	11	TRBV9	.	.	TGTGCCAGCGGGGGACCTCCCCCGGGGATTTTC	CASGGPPPGIF
TRBJ1-2	16	TRBV7-2	.	.	TGTGCCAGCAGCCCCGGTCCGGCATACACTACCTATGGCTACACCTTC	CASSPGPAYTTYGYTF
TRBJ2-3	13	TRBV7-3	.	.	TGTGCCAGCAGCTTGGCTTCCACAGATACGCAGTATTTT	CASSLASTDTQYF
TRBJ2-1	16	TRBV27	.	TRBD2	TGTGCCAGCAGCCCTCTAGCGGGAGGGCCCCACAATGAGCAGTTCTTC	CASSPLAGGPHNEQFF
TRBJ1-5	17	TRBV18	.	.	TGTGCCAGCTCACCTGGGAGCCAGGGGTCTAGCAATCAGCCCCAGCATTTT	CASSPGSQGSSNQPQHF
TRBJ1-1	15	TRBV7-9	.	.	TGTGCCAGCAGCTTGGACAGCTACATGAACACTGAAGCTTTCTTT	CASSLDSYMNTEAFF
TRBJ2-2	12	TRBV11-3	.	.	TGTGCCAGCACCCCGGCCACCGGGGAGCTGTTTTTT	CASTPATGELFF
TRBJ1-2	14	TRBV7-2	.	.	TGTGCCAGCAGCTTTTCCCAGGGGAACTATGGCTACACCTTC	CASSFSQGNYGYTF
TRBJ2-4	14	TRBV7-9	few	.	TGTGCCACCAAGGGGGATACGGCCAAAAACATTCAGTACTTC	CATKGDTAKNIQYF
TRBJ1-2	14	TRBV5-4	.	TRBD1	TGTGCCAGCTCCCGGGGACAGGGAGATTATGGCTACACCTTC	CASSRGQGDYGYTF